This TCR beta chain emerged from a study of blood T cells in healthy people across ages. Healthy Caucasian individuals from Russia aged roughly 6 to 95 were enrolled as donors. This CDR3 contains 13 residues. J lost 15 bases, V lost 4 bases, and 12 bases had no gene match. CDR1 is SNHLY, CDR2 FYNNEI, per germline. Primed by a sample-barcoded 5' primer and a J-beta primer mix, a second PCR proceeded for roughly 6 to 12 cycles. The authors tagged each cDNA molecule using a template-switch adaptor with 12 random nucleotides. One entry per CDR3 protein results from TCRdb running MiXCR on the 5' RACE reads. The sample includes hundreds of thousands of distinct CDR3 sequences, over 40% of them seen just once.

Sequenced material: blood. The chain links TRBV2 to TRBJ2-1, with 7 bases that match TRBD1. This clonotype was sampled from a woman of 80 years or more in good health. CDR3 residues: CASSATGQSPWFF. The CDR3 DNA sequence: TGTGCCAGCAGTGCCACGGGACAGTCTCCCTGGTTCTTC.